These 18 T cell receptor beta chains were sequenced from one sample in a study of PD-1 blockade in mismatch repair-deficient tumors (dated by TCRdb to about 2017). Receptor amplification or capture employed the immunoSEQ multiplex PCR assay. Sourced from immuneACCESS, this table was stored by TCRdb with only in-frame sequences that have V and J called. A share of the clones is absent; for the studies checked, an unresolved V gene accounts for under half, and the remainder has no known explanation. Within this sample are 100,000 to 150,000 clones, with roughly nine tenths of them counted one time only. About 14% of the sample goes to the ten largest clones. This specimen was peripheral blood, taken 44 weeks after starting pembrolizumab. These receptors were obtained from an adult with mismatch repair-deficient cancer.

This clone has only a few counts. The CDR3 nucleotides are TGTGCCTGGAGTGCCAACGGGGATTGGCAGTACTTC. Amino acid sequence: CAWSANGDWQYF. The chain has TRBV30 and TRBJ2-7, with D possibly being TRBD2 (5 bases). Trimming pared 1 base from V and 9 bases from J, leaving 13 bases between. This CDR3 comprises 12 residues. Germline CDR1 is GTSNPN and CDR2 is SVGIG (reference sequence).

This clone was counted a few times. This sequence joins TRBV27 and TRBJ1-2; the D is unclear. The germline gives CDR1 MNHEY, CDR2 SMNVEV (reference sequence). The CDR3 runs 15 residues. V gave up 2 bases and J gave up 5 bases, with 15 bases separating them. The CDR3 loop is CASSLTPYGVYGYTF. The CDR3 coding sequence is TGTGCCAGCAGTTTAACCCCGTATGGAGTGTATGGCTACACCTTC.

In nucleotides, the CDR3 is TGTGCCAGCAGCTTAGATTTCCAAAGGACAGCGATAGCTTTCTTT. Residues: CASSLDFQRTAIAFF. The J gene is TRBJ1-1, the V gene TRBV11-3; the D gene is possibly TRBD1 (6 bases). V lost 0 bases and J 10 bases, leaving 18 bases between the germline ends. Germline V CDR1 and CDR2: SGHNT, YENEEA. The CDR3 runs 15 residues.

The chain links TRBV4-1 to TRBJ2-5; no definite D call. Trimming took off 4 bases at V and 7 bases at J, with 7 bases between the two ends. Germline assignment: CDR1 MGHRA and CDR2 YSYEKL. The CDR3 contains 11 residues. As DNA, the CDR3 is TGCGCCAGCAGCCCGGTGAGGACCCAGTACTTC. It codes for CASSPVRTQYF.

This chain connects TRBV19 to TRBJ2-7; 8 bases match TRBD2. This CDR3 has 16 amino acids. In germline, CDR1 is LNHDA, CDR2 SQIVND (reference sequence). Trimming removed 3 bases from V and 3 bases from J; junction bases left unmatched: 10. The CDR3 DNA sequence: TGTGCCAGTAGTATCGATCATGGGACTAGACTCTACGAGCAGTACTTC. This encodes CASSIDHGTRLYEQYF. The full variable domain, its missing parts supplied by reference TRBV19 and TRBJ2-7, is DGGITQSPKYLFRKEGQNVTLSCEQNLNHDAMYWYRQDPGQGLRLIYYSQIVNDFQKGDIAEGYSVSREKKESFPLTVTSAQKNPTAFYLCASSIDHGTRLYEQYFGPGTRLTVT.

V and J are TRBV5-5 and TRBJ2-3; 9 positions agree with TRBD2. This CDR3 is 18 amino acids long. The V segment lost 0 bases and the J segment 5 bases; nucleotides outside the gene matches: 13. Looked up from germline, CDR1 is SGHKS and CDR2 is YYEKEE (reference sequence). The CDR3 region is CASSLAVWAGGLGDTQYF. Here the CDR3 DNA reads TGTGCCAGCAGCTTGGCCGTTTGGGCGGGAGGGCTTGGAGATACGCAGTATTTT.

This chain links TRBV5-5 with TRBJ2-7, with 7 nucleotides matching TRBD1. CDR3 length: 15 residues. V trimming: 4 bases; J trimming: 0 bases; junction bases outside the gene matches: 7. CDR1 is SGHKS and CDR2 is YYEKEE in the germline V gene (reference sequence). In DNA, the CDR3 is TGTGCCAGCAGCCGACAGGGCAGTCCCTCCTACGAGCAGTACTTC. It codes for CASSRQGSPSYEQYF.

V is TRBV19 and J is TRBJ1-5; TRBD1 might be the D (5 bases). The V and J ends lost 6 bases and 0 bases respectively, with 12 bases between them. The CDR3 is 15 residues long. Germline CDR1 and CDR2: LNHDA and SQIVND (reference sequence). CDR3 in amino acids: CASSQTGDSNQPQHF. As DNA, the CDR3 is TGTGCCAGTAGCCAGACGGGGGATAGCAATCAGCCCCAGCATTTT.

The CDR3 nucleotides are TGTGCCAGCAGTCAGGGAACCGGTCAGCCCCAGCATTTT. Its translation: CASSQGTGQPQHF. The chain joins TRBV16 to TRBJ1-5; D is possibly TRBD1 (5 bases). The germline gives CDR1 KGHSY, CDR2 FQNENV. Trimming removed 6 bases from V and 6 bases from J, with 12 bases in between. The CDR3 has 13 amino acids.

The chain carries TRBV5-1 and TRBJ2-3; possibly TRBD2 for D (5 bases). The CDR3 loop spans 16 amino acids. The germline V gene has CDR1 SGHRS and CDR2 YFSETQ. Trimming shortened V by 1 base and J by 0 bases, and 12 bases separated the two germline ends. DNA of the CDR3: TGCGCCAGCAGCTTGCCGAGCGGCTCTAGCACAGATACGCAGTATTTT. This gives the protein CASSLPSGSSTDTQYF.

The V call is TRBV5-4, the J call TRBJ2-5; 8 bases are a match to TRBD1. Germline V lookup: CDR1 SGHNT, CDR2 YYREEE (reference sequence). Trimming removed 4 bases from V and 5 bases from J; junction bases left unmatched: 10. This CDR3 is built from 15 residues. CDR3 amino acids: CASSVPSGGGETQYF. Here the CDR3 DNA reads TGTGCCAGCAGCGTTCCTTCAGGGGGCGGGGAGACCCAGTACTTC.

The chain uses TRBV5-4 and TRBJ1-2; tentative D call: TRBD1 (5 bases). This CDR3 is 14 amino acids long. Trimming pared 0 bases from V and 6 bases from J, leaving 12 bases between. Germline CDR1 is SGHNT and CDR2 is YYREEE (reference sequence). The CDR3 DNA follows: TGTGCCAGCAGCTTGGCCCTAGGGGCGCATGGCTACACCTTC. Protein sequence: CASSLALGAHGYTF.

The rearrangement joins TRBV27 to TRBJ1-2, with 9 bases that match TRBD1. CDR1 and CDR2 from the germline V gene are MNHEY and SMNVEV (reference sequence). Trimming took 2 bases from V and 7 from J; bases not matched to a gene: 5. The CDR3 contains 14 residues. For the CDR3, the DNA is TGTGCCAGCAGTTTAGGGGACAGGGACCCTGGCTACACCTTC. Translating gives CASSLGDRDPGYTF.

This chain links TRBV29-1 with TRBJ2-3; either TRBD1 or TRBD2 may supply D (5 bases each). The CDR3 extends over 15 amino acids. From germline, CDR1 is SQVTM and CDR2 ANQGSEA. The CDR3 protein is CSAARGGSGTDTQYF. CDR3 nucleotide sequence: TGCAGTGCGGCCCGTGGGGGTTCGGGCACAGATACGCAGTATTTT.

The rearrangement joins TRBV11-3 to TRBJ2-3; D remains unclear. The CDR3 length is 15 residues. Trimming left V 5 bases short and J 2 bases short, with 14 bases between. The germline V gene encodes CDR1 SGHNT and CDR2 YENEEA. The CDR3 DNA is TGTGCCAGCAGCCCCGAGATCCGACCCACAGATACGCAGTATTTT. Translated, it gives CASSPEIRPTDTQYF.

This clone showed up just a few times. This rearrangement joins TRBV10-3 to TRBJ1-5, with 7 bases aligning to TRBD1. The ends lost 6 bases at V and 5 bases at J; junction bases unmatched: 10. Germline values: CDR1 ENHRY, CDR2 SYGVKD. The CDR3 consists of 15 residues. The CDR3 bases are TGTGCCATCAGCCCCACAGGGGAGGCCTATCAGCCCCAGCATTTT. Amino acids: CAISPTGEAYQPQHF.

The rearrangement links TRBV19 to TRBJ1-4; 10 bases match TRBD1. Trimming took 7 bases from V and 6 from J; bases not matched to a gene: 5. The CDR3 loop spans 14 amino acids. The germline V gene has CDR1 LNHDA and CDR2 SQIVND (reference sequence). The CDR3 DNA reads as TGTGCCAGTACGACCGGGACAGGGGATGAAAAACTGTTTTTT. The encoded protein is CASTTGTGDEKLFF.

This rearrangement joins TRBV4-1 to TRBJ2-7, with TRBD1 matching over 8 bases. Losses at the gene ends were 4 bases for V and 3 bases for J; bases not matched to a gene: 11. Germline loops: CDR1 MGHRA, CDR2 YSYEKL. This CDR3 comprises 16 residues. Here the CDR3 DNA reads TGCGCCAGCAGCCGAACACCTCAGGGGGCCTTCTACGAGCAGTACTTC. This translates into CASSRTPQGAFYEQYF.